This T cell receptor (beta chain) was recorded in a study of blood T cell repertoires in COVID-19. Study-wide context: Sources were T cells, B-cell-depleted T cells, or PBMCs; the material itself was cDNA or gDNA.

This clone was recorded once. Authors' analysis steps: From reference gene primer amplification, estimates of nucleated cell counts were derived. Assay used: immunoSEQ multiplex PCR; TCRdb lists only in-frame clones, some missing. V and J calls plus clone size are reproduced from that table; the DNA served to infer D and trimming. The table records under 250,000 clones, approximately 86% of them present only once. Germline CDR1 and CDR2: LNHDA and SQIVND (reference sequence). This CDR3 contains 13 residues. V gave up 5 bases and J gave up 8 bases; unmatched junction bases: 4. The J gene is TRBJ1-4, the V gene TRBV19, with 8 bases fitting TRBD1. The source is a man aged 80 or over with acute or convalescent COVID-19. Sequencing was done on a sample of peripheral blood. CDR3 DNA sequence: TGTGCCAGTAGTGTTCGGACAGGGGAAAAACTGTTTTTT. Translating gives CASSVRTGEKLFF.